These 4 T cell receptor beta chains were all obtained from the same sample, sequenced in a study of tumor and adjacent non-tumor tissue in lung cancer. The template was RNA from unsorted bulk tissue. More than 3 cm separated this lung sample from the edge of the tumor. A modified ARM-PCR protocol with three rounds of nested PCR amplified TCRbeta. TCRdb re-derived calls from the multiplex PCR reads in MiXCR, one entry per CDR3 protein. The sample lists around 75,000 distinct CDR3 sequences; 55% to 70% were seen once. Material for sequencing was distant non-tumor lung tissue. Source of these receptors: a woman in her forties or fifties with non-small cell lung cancer.

Concerning this clonotype itself: Being one base from a much bigger clone, this may be a read error. The chain joins TRBV30 to TRBJ2-1; the D is unclear. The CDR3 totals 14 residues. Germline CDR1 GTSNPN, CDR2 SVGIG (reference sequence). V lost 4 bases and J 3 bases, leaving 13 bases between the germline ends. CDR3 nucleotide sequence: TGTGCCTGGACCCGCAGGAGTGGCTACAATGAGCAGTTCTTC. Its translation is CAWTRRSGYNEQFF.

With respect to this clonotype: At one of its ends the junction is not consistent with the germline gene, which may arise from a read error. The J gene is TRBJ2-3, the V gene TRBV4-3; weak D call: TRBD1 (5 bases). The CDR3 sequence is 16 residues long. CDR1 is LGHNA and CDR2 is YSLEER in the germline V gene. The CDR3 reads CASSQEWTRGTDTQYF. CDR3 DNA: TGCGCCAGCAGTCAAGAATGGACAAGGGGCACAGATACGCAGTATTTT.

Of note for this clonotype: The final CDR3 position lacks the conserved phenylalanine or tryptophan, pointing to a likely read error. The chain employs TRBV20-1 and TRBJ2-1, with 14 bases identical to TRBD2. CDR3 length: 14 amino acids. CDR1 is DFQATT, CDR2 SNEGSKA, per germline (reference sequence). CDR3 bases: TGTAGTGCTACCTCGGGGGGGACTAGCGGGAGCCAGTTCTTA. It is translated as CSATSGGTSGSQFL.

This clonotype was observed many times. V is TRBV20-1 and J is TRBJ2-1; 11 bases are shared with TRBD1. The germline CDR1 and CDR2 sequences are DFQATT and SNEGSKA (reference sequence). V trimming: 6 bases; J trimming: 8 bases; junction bases outside the gene matches: 6. This CDR3 is built from 13 residues. The CDR3 DNA sequence: TGCAGTGCCTATGGACAGGGGGCGGATGAGCAGTTCTTC. Protein: CSAYGQGADEQFF.